The source of this T cell receptor beta chain is a study of PD-L1 blockade in urothelial cancer. Stated time point: peripheral blood 6 weeks after treatment start. Sequenced by immunoSEQ multiplex PCR; TCRdb stores in-frame clones only, minus some. Here the sample spans around 53,000 clones, around 82% being singletons. The CDR3 consists of 12 residues. Germline assignment: CDR1 ENHRY and CDR2 SYGVKD. The V and J ends lost 8 bases and 2 bases respectively, with 7 bases between them. Sequencing was performed on PBMCs, taken around atezolizumab (anti-PD-L1) treatment. The J gene is TRBJ1-3, the V gene TRBV10-3, with D uncertain. The TCR originated in a man in his fifties with urothelial cancer. The CDR3 region has the DNA TGTGCCATCCACGAGACTGGAAACACCATATATTTT. Translated, it gives CAIHETGNTIYF.